Each of the 10 T cell receptor beta chains below was sequenced from the same sample in a study of blood T cell repertoires in COVID-19. Profiling relied on immunoSEQ multiplex PCR, and the TCRdb table lists in-frame clones only, not all of them. The sample yields about 240,000 clones, about 86% seen once. The sample comprised PBMCs or T cells enriched from blood (not recorded which). The receptor set was obtained from a woman aged 40 to 50 with acute COVID-19.

The chain employs TRBV5-1 and TRBJ2-1; 14 nucleotides agree with TRBD2. With V trimmed by 4 bases and J by 1 base, 13 bases remained unmatched. CDR3 length: 20 amino acids. The germline CDR1 and CDR2 sequences are SGHRS and YFSETQ. The CDR3 DNA is TGCGCCAGCAGCACGGGACTAGCGGGAGCCCCGTCCCCTTCCTACAATGAGCAGTTCTTC. It yields the protein CASSTGLAGAPSPSYNEQFF.

The V call is TRBV11-3, the J call TRBJ2-7, with 8 bases that match TRBD2. The ends lost 3 bases at V and 7 bases at J; junction bases unmatched: 5. The CDR3 is made up of 13 amino acids. Germline CDR1 is SGHNT and CDR2 is YENEEA. This CDR3 is CASSFGTRWEQYF. The CDR3 bases are TGTGCCAGCAGCTTCGGGACTAGGTGGGAGCAGTACTTC.

The chain carries TRBV6-5 and TRBJ1-2; the match to TRBD1 covers 10 bases. Germline CDR1 reads MNHEY; CDR2 reads SVGAGI. The CDR3 sequence is 16 residues long. The ends lost 2 bases at V and 3 bases at J; junction bases unmatched: 6. CDR3 DNA sequence: TGTGCCAGCAGTTACCTCGACAGGGGGCGAGACTATGGCTACACCTTC. This gives the protein CASSYLDRGRDYGYTF.

V gene TRBV7-9 combines with J gene TRBJ1-2, with D uncertain. The CDR3 contains 11 residues. Germline V gene data show CDR1 as SEHNR and CDR2 as FQNEAQ (reference sequence). Trimming removed 6 bases from V and 8 bases from J, with 10 bases in between. The CDR3 reads CASRTTVGYTF. The CDR3 nucleotides read TGTGCCAGCAGGACAACAGTCGGCTACACCTTC.

J is TRBJ1-4 and V is TRBV5-1; D gene uncertain. There are 15 residues in the CDR3. The V end lost 4 bases, the J end lost 2 bases, and 12 bases lay between the germline ends. Germline CDR1 reads SGHRS; CDR2 reads YFSETQ. CDR3 residues: CASSLSGVTNEKLFF. The CDR3 region has the DNA TGCGCCAGCAGCCTAAGCGGGGTGACTAATGAAAAACTGTTTTTT. The complete variable domain, with remaining parts taken from reference TRBV5-1 and TRBJ1-4, reads KAGVTQTPRYLIKTRGQQVTLSCSPISGHRSVSWYQQTPGQGLQFLFEYFSETQRNKGNFPGRFSGRQFSNSRSEMNVSTLELGDSALYLCASSLSGVTNEKLFFGSGTQLSVL.

V and J are TRBV6-5 and TRBJ2-3, with D maybe TRBD2 (5 bases). The V gene's germline CDR1 is MNHEY and CDR2 SVGAGI. Trimming removed 10 bases at V and 3 bases at J, with 20 bases between. The CDR3 is made up of 15 amino acids. The CDR3: CATNPTGKGTDTQYF. The CDR3 nucleotides read TGTGCCACCAACCCAACGGGGAAGGGAACAGATACGCAGTATTTT.

The rearrangement links TRBV19 to TRBJ2-1; 11 positions agree with TRBD2. This CDR3 comprises 14 residues. Per germline, CDR1 LNHDA and CDR2 SQIVND (reference sequence). V was pared by 4 bases and J by 7 bases, with 3 bases of the junction left unmatched. The CDR3 region has the DNA TGTGCCAGTAGTACGACTAGCGGGGCAAATGAGCAGTTCTTC. It encodes CASSTTSGANEQFF.

V usage is TRBV6-5 and J usage is TRBJ2-7; the match to TRBD2 covers 9 bases. This CDR3 has 15 residues. Germline-derived CDR1 and CDR2 are MNHEY and SVGAGI. With V trimmed by 2 bases and J by 1 base, 3 bases remained unmatched. The CDR3 protein is CASSYGLAFSYEQYF. As DNA, the CDR3 is TGTGCCAGCAGTTACGGACTAGCGTTTTCCTACGAGCAGTACTTC.

J is TRBJ2-1 and V is TRBV28; 9 bases fit TRBD2. CDR1 MDHEN and CDR2 SYDVKM come from the germline V gene. Germline trimming cut 8 bases from V and 3 bases from J; bases unmatched to any gene: 11. The CDR3 spans 16 residues. The CDR3 spells CASHWGLAGYYNEQFF. Here the CDR3 DNA reads TGTGCCAGCCACTGGGGGCTAGCGGGGTACTACAATGAGCAGTTCTTC.

This clone occurred a few times. V usage is TRBV18 and J usage is TRBJ2-7, with 7 bases identical to TRBD1. The CDR3 has 15 residues. Germline trimming cut 3 bases from V and 4 bases from J; bases unmatched to any gene: 9. Per germline, CDR1 KGHSH and CDR2 LQKENI. For the CDR3, the DNA is TGTGCCAGCTCACCCCGACAGGGATCACTTTACGAGCAGTACTTC. Translating it yields CASSPRQGSLYEQYF.